This T cell receptor beta chain is drawn from a study of OX40 agonist ivuxolimab in advanced cancers. Findings of the study overall: More expanded clones were found, on average, in CD8+ than in CD4+ T cells. At 0.1 to 3.0 mg/kg and by week 6, clonal expansion occurred in CD4+ and CD8+ blood T cells.

Sequencing used immunoSEQ multiplex PCR; TCRdb keeps in-frame clones, though not all of them. The sample yields about 77,000 clones, less than 95% seen once. This CDR3 has 13 amino acids. With 8 bases removed from V and 3 bases from J, the gap between germline ends came to 11 bases. In germline, CDR1 is SGHTA, CDR2 FQGNSA. In the case of this clone: Its matching antigen is unknown.

The chain combines TRBV7-2 with TRBJ2-1; a weak D match, TRBD2 (5 bases). This TCR derives from an adult with an advanced solid tumor such as melanoma, head and neck, liver or kidney cancer. The sequences come from CD4+ or CD8+ T cells sorted from blood, collected in a trial of the OX40 agonist ivuxolimab. DNA for the CDR3: TGTGCCAGCCTTCTGGGAGTCTACAATGAGCAGTTCTTC. Encoded protein: CASLLGVYNEQFF.